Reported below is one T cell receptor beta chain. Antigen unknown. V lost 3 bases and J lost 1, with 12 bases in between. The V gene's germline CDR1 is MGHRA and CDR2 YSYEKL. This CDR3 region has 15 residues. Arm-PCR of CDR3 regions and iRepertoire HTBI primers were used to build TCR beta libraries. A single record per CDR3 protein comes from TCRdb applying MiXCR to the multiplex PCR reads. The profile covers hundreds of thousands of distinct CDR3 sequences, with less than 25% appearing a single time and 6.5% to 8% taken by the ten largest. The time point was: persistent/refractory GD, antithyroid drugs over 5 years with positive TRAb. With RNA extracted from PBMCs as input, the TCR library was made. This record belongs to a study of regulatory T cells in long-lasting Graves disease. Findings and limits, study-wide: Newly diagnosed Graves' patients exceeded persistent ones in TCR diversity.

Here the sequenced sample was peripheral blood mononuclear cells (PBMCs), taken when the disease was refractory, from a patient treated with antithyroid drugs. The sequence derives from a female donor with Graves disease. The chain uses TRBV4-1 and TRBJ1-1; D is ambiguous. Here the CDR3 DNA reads TGCGCCAGCAGCCAGGGAAAAGTCCGGAACACTGAAGCTTTCTTT. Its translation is CASSQGKVRNTEAFF.